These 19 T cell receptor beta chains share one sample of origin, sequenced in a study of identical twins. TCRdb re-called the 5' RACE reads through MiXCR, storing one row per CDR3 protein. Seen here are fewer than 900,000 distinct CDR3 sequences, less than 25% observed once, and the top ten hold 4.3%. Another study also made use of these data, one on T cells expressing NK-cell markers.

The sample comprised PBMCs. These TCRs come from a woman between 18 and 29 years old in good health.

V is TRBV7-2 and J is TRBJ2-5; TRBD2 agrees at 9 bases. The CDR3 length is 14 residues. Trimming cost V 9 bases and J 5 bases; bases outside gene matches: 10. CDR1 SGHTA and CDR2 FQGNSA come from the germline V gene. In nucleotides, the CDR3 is TGTGCCAGTATGTTCCTAGCGGGATTGGAGACCCAGTACTTC. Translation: CASMFLAGLETQYF.

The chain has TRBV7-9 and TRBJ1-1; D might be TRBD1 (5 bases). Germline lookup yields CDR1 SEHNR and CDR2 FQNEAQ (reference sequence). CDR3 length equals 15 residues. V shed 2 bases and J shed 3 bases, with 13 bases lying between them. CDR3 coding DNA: TGTGCCAGCAGCTTAAGGGACGGAGGGGACACTGAAGCTTTCTTT. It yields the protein CASSLRDGGDTEAFF.

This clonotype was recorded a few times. The CDR3 is CASSLDWRGEQFF. In nucleotides, the CDR3 is TGTGCCAGCAGCTTAGATTGGCGAGGTGAGCAGTTCTTC. This chain links TRBV7-2 with TRBJ2-1; D ambiguous. CDR3 length: 13 residues. Germline CDR1 is SGHTA and CDR2 is FQGNSA. V was pared by 1 base and J by 9 bases, with 10 bases between.

This CDR3 reads CASSLAGGSPNEQFF. CDR3 DNA: TGTGCCAGCAGTCTAGCGGGAGGATCCCCCAATGAGCAGTTCTTC. The chain couples TRBV6-2 or TRBV6-3 to TRBJ2-1; the match to TRBD2 covers 11 bases. The trim removed 5 bases at V and 6 bases at J, leaving 6 bases unmatched. This CDR3 is built from 15 residues. Germline V lookup: CDR1 MNHEY, CDR2 SVGEGT.

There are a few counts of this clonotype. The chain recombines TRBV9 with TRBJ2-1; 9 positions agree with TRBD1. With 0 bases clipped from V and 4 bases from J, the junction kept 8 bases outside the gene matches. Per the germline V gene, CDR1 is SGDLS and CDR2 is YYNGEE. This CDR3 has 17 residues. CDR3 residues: CASSVAPRDRAYNEQFF. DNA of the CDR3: TGTGCCAGCAGCGTAGCTCCTCGGGACAGGGCATACAATGAGCAGTTCTTC.

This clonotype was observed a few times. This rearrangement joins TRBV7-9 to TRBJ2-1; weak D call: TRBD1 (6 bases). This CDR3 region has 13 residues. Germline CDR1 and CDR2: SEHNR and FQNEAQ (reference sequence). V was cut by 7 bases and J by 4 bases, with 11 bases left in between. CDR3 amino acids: CASTWDKYNEQFF. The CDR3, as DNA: TGTGCCAGCACGTGGGACAAATACAATGAGCAGTTCTTC.

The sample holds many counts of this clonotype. CDR3 residues: CASSESGSTEETQYF. CDR3 in DNA: TGCGCCAGCAGTGAGTCAGGGTCCACGGAAGAGACCCAGTACTTC. The rearrangement joins TRBV10-1 to TRBJ2-5, with D uncertain. V lost 0 bases and J 3 bases, leaving 11 bases between the germline ends. The germline V gene has CDR1 WNHNN and CDR2 SYGVQD (reference sequence). This CDR3 has 15 residues.

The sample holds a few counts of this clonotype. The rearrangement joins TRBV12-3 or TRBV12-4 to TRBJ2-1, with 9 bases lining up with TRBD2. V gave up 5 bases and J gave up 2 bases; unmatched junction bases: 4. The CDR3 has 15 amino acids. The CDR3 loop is CASSVRGGTYNEQFF. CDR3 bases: TGTGCCAGCAGTGTGCGGGGGGGCACCTACAATGAGCAGTTCTTC.

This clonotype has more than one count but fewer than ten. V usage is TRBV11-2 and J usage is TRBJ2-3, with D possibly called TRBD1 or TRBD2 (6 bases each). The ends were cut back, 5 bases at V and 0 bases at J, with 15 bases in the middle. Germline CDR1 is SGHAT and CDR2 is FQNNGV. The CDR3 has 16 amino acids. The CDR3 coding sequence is TGTGCCAGCAGCCAGATAGGGGGGCCTAGCACAGATACGCAGTATTTT. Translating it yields CASSQIGGPSTDTQYF.

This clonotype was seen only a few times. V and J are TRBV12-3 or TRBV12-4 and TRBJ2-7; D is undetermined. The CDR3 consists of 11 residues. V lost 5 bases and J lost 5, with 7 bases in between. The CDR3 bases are TGTGCCAGCAGTAAATCCAACGAGCAGTACTTC. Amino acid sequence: CASSKSNEQYF.

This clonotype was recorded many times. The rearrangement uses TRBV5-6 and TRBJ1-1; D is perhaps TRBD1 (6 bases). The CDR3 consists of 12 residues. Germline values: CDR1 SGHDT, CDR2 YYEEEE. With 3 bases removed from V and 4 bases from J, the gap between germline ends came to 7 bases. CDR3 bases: TGTGCCAGCAGCTCACAGGGCACTGAAGCTTTCTTT. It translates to CASSSQGTEAFF.

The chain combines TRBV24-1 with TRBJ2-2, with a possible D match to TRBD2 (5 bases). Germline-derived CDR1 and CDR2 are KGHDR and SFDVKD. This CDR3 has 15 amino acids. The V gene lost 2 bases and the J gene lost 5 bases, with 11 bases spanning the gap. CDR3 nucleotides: TGTGCCACCAGTGATTCGAAACTAGAGACCGGGGAGCTGTTTTTT. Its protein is CATSDSKLETGELFF.

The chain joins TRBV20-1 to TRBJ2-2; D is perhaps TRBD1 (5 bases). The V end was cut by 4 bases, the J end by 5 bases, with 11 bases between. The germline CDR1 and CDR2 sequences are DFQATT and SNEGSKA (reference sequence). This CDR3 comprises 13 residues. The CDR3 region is CSATLQGTGELFF. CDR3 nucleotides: TGCAGTGCTACACTCCAGGGAACCGGGGAGCTGTTTTTT.

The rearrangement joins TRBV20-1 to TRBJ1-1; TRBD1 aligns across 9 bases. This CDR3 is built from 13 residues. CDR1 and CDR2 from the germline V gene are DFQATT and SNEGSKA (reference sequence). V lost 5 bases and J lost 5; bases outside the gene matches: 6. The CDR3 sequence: CSAGYRGRTEAFF. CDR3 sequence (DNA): TGCAGTGCTGGCTACAGGGGGCGGACTGAAGCTTTCTTT.

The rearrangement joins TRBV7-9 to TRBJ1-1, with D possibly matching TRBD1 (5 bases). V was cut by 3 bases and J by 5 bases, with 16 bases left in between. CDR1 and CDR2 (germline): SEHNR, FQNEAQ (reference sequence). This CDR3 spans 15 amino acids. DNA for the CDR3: TGTGCCAGCAGCTTGAAGTCAGGGTGGGGTACTGAAGCTTTCTTT. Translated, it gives CASSLKSGWGTEAFF. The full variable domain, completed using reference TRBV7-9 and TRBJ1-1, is DTGVSQNPRHKITKRGQNVTFRCDPISEHNRLYWYRQTLGQGPEFLTYFQNEAQLEKSRLLSDRFSAERPKGSFSTLEIQRTEQGDSAMYLCASSLKSGWGTEAFFGQGTRLTVV.

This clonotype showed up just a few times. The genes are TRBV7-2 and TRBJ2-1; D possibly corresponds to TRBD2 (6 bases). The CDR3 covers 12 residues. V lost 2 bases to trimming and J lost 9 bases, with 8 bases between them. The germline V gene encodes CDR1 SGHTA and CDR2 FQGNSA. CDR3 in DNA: TGTGCCAGCAGCTTAATGGGGGGTGAGCAGTTCTTC. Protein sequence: CASSLMGGEQFF.

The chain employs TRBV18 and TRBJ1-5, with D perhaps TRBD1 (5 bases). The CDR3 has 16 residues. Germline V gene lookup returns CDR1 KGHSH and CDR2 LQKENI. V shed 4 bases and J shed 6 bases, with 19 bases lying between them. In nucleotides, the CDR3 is TGTGCCAGCTCACGCGTTCAGGGTGAAGCTAGTCAGCCCCAGCATTTT. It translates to CASSRVQGEASQPQHF.

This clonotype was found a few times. The CDR3 loop reads CSARPPGTPGDIQYF. CDR3 nucleotide sequence: TGCAGTGCTAGACCCCCCGGGACCCCCGGAGACATTCAGTACTTC. This chain connects TRBV20-1 to TRBJ2-4; perhaps D is TRBD1 or TRBD2 (5 bases each). Germline V lookup: CDR1 DFQATT, CDR2 SNEGSKA (reference sequence). The CDR3 totals 15 residues. Trimming stripped 2 bases from V and 8 bases from J, with 19 bases between.

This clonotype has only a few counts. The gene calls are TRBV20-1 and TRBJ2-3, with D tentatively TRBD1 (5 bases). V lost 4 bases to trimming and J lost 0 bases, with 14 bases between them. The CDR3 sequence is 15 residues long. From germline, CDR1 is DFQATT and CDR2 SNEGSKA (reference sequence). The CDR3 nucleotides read TGCAGTGCTAAACGACAGTTAATTAGCACAGATACGCAGTATTTT. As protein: CSAKRQLISTDTQYF.